This T cell receptor (beta chain) appears in the sequencing data of a study of cytomegalovirus exposure and HLA in healthy donors. The method was immunoSEQ multiplex PCR; TCRdb's version includes in-frame clones alone and lacks a portion of them. Of roughly 150,000 clones listed, about 90% are singletons. The receptor's source is a man younger than 30 in good health and CMV-seropositive. Sequenced sample: PBMCs.

The CDR3 nucleotides are TGTGCCAGCAGCCCAGACTACTACGAGCAGTACTTC. Translation: CASSPDYYEQYF. The V call is TRBV9, the J call TRBJ2-7, with D possibly matching TRBD2 (5 bases). CDR1 is SGDLS and CDR2 is YYNGEE in the germline V gene. The CDR3 contains 12 residues. V was shortened by 4 bases and J by 3 bases, with 8 bases between the two germline ends.